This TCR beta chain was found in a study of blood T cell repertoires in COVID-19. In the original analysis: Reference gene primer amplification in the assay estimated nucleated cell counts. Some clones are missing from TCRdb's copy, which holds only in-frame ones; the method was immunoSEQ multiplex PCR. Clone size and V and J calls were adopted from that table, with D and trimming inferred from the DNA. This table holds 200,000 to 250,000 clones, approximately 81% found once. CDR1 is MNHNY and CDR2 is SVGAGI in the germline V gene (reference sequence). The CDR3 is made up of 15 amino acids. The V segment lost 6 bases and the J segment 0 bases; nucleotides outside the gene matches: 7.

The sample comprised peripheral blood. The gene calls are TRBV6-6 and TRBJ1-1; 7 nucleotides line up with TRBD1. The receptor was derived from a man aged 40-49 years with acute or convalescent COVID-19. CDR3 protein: CASRPGTAMNTEAFF. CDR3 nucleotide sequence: TGTGCCAGCAGACCCGGGACAGCCATGAACACTGAAGCTTTCTTT.